This TCR beta chain was documented in a study of blood T cell repertoires in COVID-19. Sequenced by immunoSEQ multiplex PCR; TCRdb stores in-frame clones only, minus some. The repertoire holds about 240,000 clones, with around nine tenths as singletons. This CDR3 contains 15 residues. Germline CDR1 and CDR2: SEHNR and FQNEAQ (reference sequence). V lost 7 bases and J 6 bases, leaving 21 bases between the germline ends. The receptor was isolated from a woman between 65 and 79 years old with active or convalescent COVID-19. Sequenced material: peripheral blood. The chain carries TRBV7-9 and TRBJ1-2; no clear D gene. The CDR3 DNA follows: TGTGCCAGCATCCATTCCGGGTTCCCCGTAGATGGCTACACCTTC. Translated: CASIHSGFPVDGYTF.